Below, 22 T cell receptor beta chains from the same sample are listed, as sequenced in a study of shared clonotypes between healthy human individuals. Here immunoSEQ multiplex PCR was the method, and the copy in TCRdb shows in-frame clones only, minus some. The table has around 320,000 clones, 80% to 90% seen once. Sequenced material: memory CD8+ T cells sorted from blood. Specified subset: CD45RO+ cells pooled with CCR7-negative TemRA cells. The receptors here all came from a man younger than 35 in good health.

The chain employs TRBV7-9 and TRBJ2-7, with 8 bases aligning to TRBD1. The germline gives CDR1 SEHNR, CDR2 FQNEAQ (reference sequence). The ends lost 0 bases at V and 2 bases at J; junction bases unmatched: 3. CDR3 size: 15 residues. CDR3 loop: CASSLARGLTYEQYF. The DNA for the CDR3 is TGTGCCAGCAGCTTAGCCAGGGGGCTGACCTACGAGCAGTACTTC.

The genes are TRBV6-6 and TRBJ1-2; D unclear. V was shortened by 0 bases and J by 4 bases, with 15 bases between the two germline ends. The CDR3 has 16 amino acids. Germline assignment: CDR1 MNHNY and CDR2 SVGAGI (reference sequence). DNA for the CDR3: TGTGCCAGCAGTTACTCGCCGCAGGACGGCATCTATGGCTACACCTTC. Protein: CASSYSPQDGIYGYTF.

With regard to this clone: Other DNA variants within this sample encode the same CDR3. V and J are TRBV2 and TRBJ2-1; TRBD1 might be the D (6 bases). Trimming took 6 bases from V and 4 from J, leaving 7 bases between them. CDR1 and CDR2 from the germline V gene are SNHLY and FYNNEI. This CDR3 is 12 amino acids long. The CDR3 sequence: CASRDRYNEQFF. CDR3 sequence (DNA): TGTGCCAGCAGAGACAGGTACAATGAGCAGTTCTTC.

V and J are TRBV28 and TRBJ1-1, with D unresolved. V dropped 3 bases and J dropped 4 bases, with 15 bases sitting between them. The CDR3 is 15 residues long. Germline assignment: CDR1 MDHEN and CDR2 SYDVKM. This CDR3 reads CASSLATGRGTEAFF. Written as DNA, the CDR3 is TGTGCCAGCAGTTTGGCGACGGGCCGGGGCACTGAAGCTTTCTTT.

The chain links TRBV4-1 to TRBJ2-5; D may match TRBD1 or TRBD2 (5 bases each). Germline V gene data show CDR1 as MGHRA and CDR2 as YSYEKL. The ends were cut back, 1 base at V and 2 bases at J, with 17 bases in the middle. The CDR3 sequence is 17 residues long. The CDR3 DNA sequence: TGCGCCAGCAGCCAAGCTTCCTCGGGACGGGCTCAAGAGACCCAGTACTTC. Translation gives CASSQASSGRAQETQYF.

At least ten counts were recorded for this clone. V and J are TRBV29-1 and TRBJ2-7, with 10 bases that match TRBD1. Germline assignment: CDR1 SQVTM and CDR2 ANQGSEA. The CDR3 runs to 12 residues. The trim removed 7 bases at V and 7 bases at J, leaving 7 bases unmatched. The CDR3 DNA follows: TGCAGCGGAGGACAGGGGGACGGGGAGCAGTACTTC. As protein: CSGGQGDGEQYF.

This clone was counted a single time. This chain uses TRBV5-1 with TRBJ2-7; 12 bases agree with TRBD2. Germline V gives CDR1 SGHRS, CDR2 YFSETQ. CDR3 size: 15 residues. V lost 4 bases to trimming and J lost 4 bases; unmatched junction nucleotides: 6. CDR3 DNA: TGCGCCAGCAGCCTCCTCCTAGCGGGGGGGTACGAGCAGTACTTC. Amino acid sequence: CASSLLLAGGYEQYF.

CDR3 in amino acids: CASRLGGGGTKQFF. CDR3 nucleotides: TGTGCCAGCAGACTAGGAGGGGGCGGGACGAAGCAGTTCTTC. The chain is built from TRBV27 and TRBJ2-1; TRBD1 might be the D (7 bases). Germline V gene lookup returns CDR1 MNHEY and CDR2 SMNVEV (reference sequence). The CDR3 sequence is 14 residues long. Between the trimmed V and J ends, which lost 6 bases and 11 bases, there was a span of 20 bases.

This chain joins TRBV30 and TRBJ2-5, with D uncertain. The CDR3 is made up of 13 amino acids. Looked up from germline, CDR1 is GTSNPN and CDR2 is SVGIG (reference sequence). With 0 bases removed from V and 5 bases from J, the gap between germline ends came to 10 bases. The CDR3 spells CAWSVAEWETQYF. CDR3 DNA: TGTGCCTGGAGTGTGGCCGAATGGGAGACCCAGTACTTC.

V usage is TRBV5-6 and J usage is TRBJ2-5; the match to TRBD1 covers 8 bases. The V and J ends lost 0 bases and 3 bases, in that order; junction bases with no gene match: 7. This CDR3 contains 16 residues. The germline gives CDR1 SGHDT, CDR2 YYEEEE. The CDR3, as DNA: TGTGCCAGCAGCTTGGCCAATCTGGGACAGGAAGAGACCCAGTACTTC. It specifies CASSLANLGQEETQYF.

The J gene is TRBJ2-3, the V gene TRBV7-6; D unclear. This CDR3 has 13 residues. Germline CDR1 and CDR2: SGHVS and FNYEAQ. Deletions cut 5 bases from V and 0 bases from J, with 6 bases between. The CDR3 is CASSRQSTDTQYF. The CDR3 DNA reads TGTGCCAGCAGCCGCCAGAGCACAGATACGCAGTATTTT.

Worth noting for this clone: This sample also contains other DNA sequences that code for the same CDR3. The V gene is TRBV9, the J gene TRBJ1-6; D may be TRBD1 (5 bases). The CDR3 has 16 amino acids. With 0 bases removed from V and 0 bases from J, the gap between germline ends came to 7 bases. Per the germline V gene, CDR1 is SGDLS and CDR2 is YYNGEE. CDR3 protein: CASSVEGSSYNSPLHF. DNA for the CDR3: TGTGCCAGCAGCGTAGAGGGGAGCTCCTATAATTCACCCCTCCACTTT.

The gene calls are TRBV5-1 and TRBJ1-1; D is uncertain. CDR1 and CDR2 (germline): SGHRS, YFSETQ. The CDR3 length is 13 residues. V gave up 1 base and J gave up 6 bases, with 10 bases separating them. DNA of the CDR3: TGCGCCAGCAGCTTGAATACGTTTTCTGAAGCTTTCTTT. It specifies CASSLNTFSEAFF.

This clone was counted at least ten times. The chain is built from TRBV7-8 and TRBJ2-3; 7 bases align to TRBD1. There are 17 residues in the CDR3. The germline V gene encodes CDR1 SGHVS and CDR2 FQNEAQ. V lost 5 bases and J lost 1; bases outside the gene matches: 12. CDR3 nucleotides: TGTGCCAGCAGCAAACTTAACGGACAGGTGGGCACAGATACGCAGTATTTT. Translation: CASSKLNGQVGTDTQYF.

The CDR3 DNA reads as TGTGCCAGTAGTACAATTGGGGGTCAATTTGAAAAACTGTTTTTT. Its translation is CASSTIGGQFEKLFF. This chain joins TRBV19 and TRBJ1-4; possible D gene TRBD1, 5 bases. Trimming stripped 4 bases from V and 7 bases from J, with 16 bases between. The CDR3 runs to 15 residues. In germline, CDR1 is LNHDA, CDR2 SQIVND (reference sequence).

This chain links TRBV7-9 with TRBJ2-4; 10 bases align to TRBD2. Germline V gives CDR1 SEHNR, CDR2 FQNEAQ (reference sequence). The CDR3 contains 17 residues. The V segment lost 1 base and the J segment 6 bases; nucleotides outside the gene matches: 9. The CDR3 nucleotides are TGTGCCAGCAGCTTAGGACTAGCGGGTGAACTTGGAAACATTCAGTACTTC. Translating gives CASSLGLAGELGNIQYF.

This chain's CDR3 is CASSVSGTDYGYTF. DNA of the CDR3: TGTGCCAGCAGCGTATCCGGGACGGACTATGGCTACACCTTC. The chain joins TRBV9 to TRBJ1-2; D is perhaps TRBD1 (5 bases). In germline, CDR1 is SGDLS, CDR2 YYNGEE. V lost 1 base and J 3 bases, leaving 10 bases between the germline ends. This CDR3 has 14 amino acids.

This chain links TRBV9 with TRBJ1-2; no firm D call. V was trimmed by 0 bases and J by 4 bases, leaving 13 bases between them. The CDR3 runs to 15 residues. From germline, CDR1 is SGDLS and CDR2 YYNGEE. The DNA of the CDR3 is TGTGCCAGCAGCGTAGGCGGGTCCGCGGCCTATGGCTACACCTTC. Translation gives CASSVGGSAAYGYTF.

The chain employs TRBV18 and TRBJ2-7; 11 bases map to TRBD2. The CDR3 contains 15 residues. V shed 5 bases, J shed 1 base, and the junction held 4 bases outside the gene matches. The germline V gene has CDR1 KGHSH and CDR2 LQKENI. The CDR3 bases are TGTGCCAGCTCATCACTAGCGGGAGCATCCTACGAGCAGTACTTC. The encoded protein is CASSSLAGASYEQYF.

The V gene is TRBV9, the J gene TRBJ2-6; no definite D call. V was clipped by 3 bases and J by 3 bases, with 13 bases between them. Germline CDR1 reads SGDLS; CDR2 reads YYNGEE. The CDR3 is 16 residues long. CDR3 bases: TGTGCCAGCAGCGCGGACGCCGAAGGTGGGGCCAACGTCCTGACTTTC. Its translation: CASSADAEGGANVLTF.

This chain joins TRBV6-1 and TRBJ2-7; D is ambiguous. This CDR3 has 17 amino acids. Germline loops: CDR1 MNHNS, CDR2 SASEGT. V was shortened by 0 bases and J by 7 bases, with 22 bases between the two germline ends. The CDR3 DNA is TGTGCCAGCAGTGAAGCGTGGTCAAGGACCAACAGAAATGAGCAGTACTTC. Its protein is CASSEAWSRTNRNEQYF.

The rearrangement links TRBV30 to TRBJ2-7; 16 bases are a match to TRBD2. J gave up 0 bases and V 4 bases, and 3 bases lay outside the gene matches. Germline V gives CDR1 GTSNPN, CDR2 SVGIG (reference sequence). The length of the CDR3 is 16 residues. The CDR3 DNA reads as TGTGCCTGGACGGGACTAGCGGGAGGGCCCTCCTACGAGCAGTACTTC. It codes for CAWTGLAGGPSYEQYF.